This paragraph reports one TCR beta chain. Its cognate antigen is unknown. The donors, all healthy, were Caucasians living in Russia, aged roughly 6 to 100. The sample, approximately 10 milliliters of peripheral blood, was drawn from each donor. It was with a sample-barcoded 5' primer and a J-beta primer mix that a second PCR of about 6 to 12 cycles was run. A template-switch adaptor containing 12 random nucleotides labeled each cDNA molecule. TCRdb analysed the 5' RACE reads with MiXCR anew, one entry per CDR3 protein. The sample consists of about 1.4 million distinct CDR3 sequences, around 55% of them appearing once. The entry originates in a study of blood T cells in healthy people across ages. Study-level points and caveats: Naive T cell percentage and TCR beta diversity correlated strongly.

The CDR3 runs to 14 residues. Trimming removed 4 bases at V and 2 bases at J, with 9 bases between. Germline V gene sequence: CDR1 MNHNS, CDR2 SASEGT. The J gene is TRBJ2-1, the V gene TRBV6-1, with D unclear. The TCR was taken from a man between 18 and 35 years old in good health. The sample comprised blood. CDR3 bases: TGTGCCAGCAGTGTGGCGTCGGCCTACAATGAGCAGTTCTTC. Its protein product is CASSVASAYNEQFF.